This T cell receptor beta chain emerged from a study of blood T cell repertoires in COVID-19 (dated by TCRdb to between 2020 and 2021). A note on the overall study: The collaborator samples originated in the United States, Italy and Spain and spanned the acute and convalescent phases of COVID-19. The prospective study material was composed of cDNA or gDNA derived from T cells, B-cell-depleted T cells, or PBMCs. Deeply sampled blood TCRbeta repertoires from subjects exposed to, actively infected with, or recovered from COVID-19 were included in the dataset. The repertoires were released in a freely available public database meant as a resource for research on the immune response to SARS-CoV-2. The samples were drawn from two sources: the first 160 participants of the ongoing ImmuneRACE study, and 1,200 or so subjects contributed by 6 global collaborators. Sample metadata almost always included a de-identified subject ID, COVID-19 status, age in years and sex. Where HLA class I and class II types were available, the types were taken from metadata supplied by the sample provider, not from assay-based typing.

Participants in the prospective study were enrolled through a virtual design, were aged roughly 18 to 100 years, and lived in 24 United States geographic areas. To assign participants to cohorts, the prospective study relied on clinical history that participants themselves reported in a screening survey and a study questionnaire. ImmuneRACE Cohort 3 recovered participants were defined by two consecutive negative NP/OP PCR tests, healthcare professional clearance, or symptom resolution. Each participant in the prospective study had whole blood, serum and a nasopharyngeal or oropharyngeal swab collected by mobile phlebotomists. Participants in the prospective study had the option to provide additional blood draws and questionnaires over a 2-month period. Before DNA extraction, prospective study blood samples were shipped either frozen or at room temperature. TCRbeta CDR3 regions were amplified from genomic DNA using the immunoSEQ Assay, a bias-controlled multiplex PCR. The authors processed their data as follows. Nucleated cell counts per sample were estimated from amplification of reference gene primers within the assay. To quantify the absolute abundance of each unique TCRbeta CDR3 rearrangement, sequence reads were collapsed and filtered. For each sample, productive Simpson clonality was calculated as the square root of Simpson's diversity index across productive rearrangements. TCRdb carries this immuneACCESS record with in-frame sequences only. Its versions omit some clonotypes, under half of them owing to an unresolved V gene in the studies checked, with the rest unexplained. That table furnishes V, J and clone size, whereas the DNA furnished D and trimming. Present in this sample are some 320,000 clones, roughly 89% of which were seen just once. The ten largest make up roughly 5.3% of the sample.

Study-level results and caveats: The quantity of clinical and demographic metadata differed by source and by participant and was supplied without curation.

Regarding this clone: This receptor's antigen is unknown. Base quality data are lacking; no much larger clone is found one base away.

This clonotype was obtained from a man in his 60s who had recovered from COVID-19. Sequencing input: PBMCs or T cells enriched from blood (not recorded which).

Here the CDR3 is given as CASSPETQLAGGSHEQFF. The nucleotide sequence is given as TGTGCCAGCAGCCCCGAGACTCAACTAGCGGGAGGCTCCCATGAGCAGTTCTTC. The rearranged chain carries TRBV5-8 and TRBJ2-1; 12 bases in the junction line up with TRBD2. The CDR3 runs 18 amino acids, cysteine and phenylalanine included. CDR3 DNA is the only sequence kept; it has 54 bases, read in frame from the first base. Sequences SGHTS (CDR1) and YDEGEE (CDR2) are obtained from the germline V gene. V trim: 4 bases; J trim: 8 bases; unmatched bases: 16.